These T cell receptor beta chains were read from a single sample in a study of shared clonotypes between healthy human individuals. Generated by immunoSEQ multiplex PCR, the TCRdb table keeps only in-frame clones and is missing some. This table has approximately 1.5 million clones, 98% to 99% appearing once. The material sequenced was naive CD4+ T cells sorted from blood. The origin of the receptors is a man in his thirties or forties in good health. CDR3s include the opening cysteine and the closing phenylalanine or tryptophan. Fields, in order: clone size, V gene, D gene, J gene, CDR3 protein, CDR3 DNA. D genes are given only for firm matches. Not all rows give a size; the values are once, few, many and, for expanded clones, a class.

-	TRBV7-3	-	TRBJ2-3	CASSLRTSTDTQYF	TGTGCCAGCAGCCTCCGGACTAGCACAGATACGCAGTATTTT
-	TRBV6-6	-	TRBJ2-2	CASRAPGTGELFF	TGTGCCAGCCGGGCCCCGGGGACCGGGGAGCTGTTTTTT
-	TRBV6-1	-	TRBJ1-5	CASSLRDKNQPQHF	TGTGCCAGCAGCCTACGGGACAAAAATCAGCCCCAGCATTTT
-	TRBV6-6	-	TRBJ2-7	CASSLDRAYEQYF	TGTGCCAGCAGTCTTGACAGAGCCTACGAGCAGTACTTC
-	TRBV28	-	TRBJ2-7	CASSPWGLPYEQYF	TGTGCCAGCAGTCCGTGGGGCCTTCCCTACGAGCAGTACTTC
-	TRBV10-3	-	TRBJ2-7	CAISADPVRGSYEQYF	TGTGCCATCAGTGCCGACCCCGTCCGGGGGTCCTACGAGCAGTACTTC
-	TRBV4-2	-	TRBJ1-5	CASSPRRVNQPQHF	TGTGCCAGCAGCCCCAGACGGGTTAATCAGCCCCAGCATTTT
-	TRBV19	-	TRBJ1-1	CASSSYGTEAFF	TGTGCCAGTAGTTCTTATGGAACTGAAGCTTTCTTT
-	TRBV7-2	TRBD2	TRBJ2-2	CASSRTSYNTGELFF	TGTGCCAGCAGCCGGACTAGCTATAACACCGGGGAGCTGTTTTTT
-	TRBV5-4	TRBD2	TRBJ2-3	CASTPGGGLDTQYF	TGTGCCAGCACCCCGGGAGGAGGTCTAGATACGCAGTATTTT
-	TRBV28	-	TRBJ1-2	CASSFLQGGYGYTF	TGTGCCAGCAGTTTCTTACAGGGTGGCTATGGCTACACCTTC
-	TRBV9	TRBD2	TRBJ2-2	CASSVGLAGDATGELFF	TGTGCCAGCAGCGTAGGGCTAGCGGGAGATGCTACTGGGGAGCTGTTTTTT
-	TRBV11-3	-	TRBJ2-7	CASSFPPPAHYEQYF	TGTGCCAGCAGCTTTCCCCCCCCGGCCCACTACGAGCAGTACTTC
-	TRBV20-1	-	TRBJ2-5	CSHRVQETQYF	TGCAGTCACAGGGTCCAAGAGACCCAGTACTTC
-	TRBV28	-	TRBJ2-7	CASTTPGAWGGRNLYEQYF	TGTGCCAGCACTACACCTGGGGCATGGGGAGGCAGGAACCTCTACGAGCAGTACTTC
-	TRBV7-6	TRBD2	TRBJ2-3	CASSTQRAGASDTQYF	TGTGCCAGCAGCACCCAGAGAGCGGGAGCATCAGATACGCAGTATTTT
-	TRBV28	TRBD1	TRBJ1-1	CASTWTGLNTEAFF	TGTGCCAGCACCTGGACAGGGCTGAACACTGAAGCTTTCTTT
-	TRBV14	-	TRBJ2-3	CASSQDIPGADTQYF	TGTGCCAGCAGCCAAGATATACCGGGAGCAGATACGCAGTATTTT
once	TRBV9	TRBD1	TRBJ2-2	CASRGQAHTGELFF	TGTGCCAGCAGAGGACAGGCCCACACCGGGGAGCTGTTTTTT
-	TRBV4-3	-	TRBJ2-6	CASSHANSGANVLTF	TGCGCCAGCAGCCACGCGAACTCTGGGGCCAACGTCCTGACTTTC
-	TRBV27	-	TRBJ2-3	CASSPGASLGTQYF	TGTGCCAGCAGTCCGGGGGCCTCACTAGGAACGCAGTATTTT
-	TRBV11-2	-	TRBJ1-2	CASSIARQDGLDGYTF	TGTGCCAGCAGCATTGCAAGACAGGACGGTTTAGATGGCTACACCTTC
-	TRBV11-2	-	TRBJ1-1	CASSLGDRPNTEAFF	TGTGCCAGCAGCTTAGGAGACAGACCGAACACTGAAGCTTTCTTT
-	TRBV7-6	TRBD2	TRBJ2-1	CASRPTSGSYNEQFF	TGTGCCAGCAGGCCCACTAGCGGGAGCTACAATGAGCAGTTCTTC
-	TRBV11-3	-	TRBJ2-1	CASSLGPSRDGEQFF	TGTGCCAGCAGCTTAGGCCCGTCGCGGGACGGTGAGCAGTTCTTC
-	TRBV19	-	TRBJ2-7	CASGLTGAGEQYF	TGTGCCAGTGGACTAACAGGGGCAGGCGAGCAGTACTTC
-	TRBV5-4	-	TRBJ2-4	CASSGGTPSIQYF	TGTGCCAGCAGCGGCGGGACCCCCAGCATTCAGTACTTC
-	TRBV20-1	-	TRBJ1-4	CSALGEEKLFF	TGCAGTGCCCTAGGAGAGGAAAAACTGTTTTTT
-	TRBV25-1	-	TRBJ2-5	CASSEEGIRWTQYF	TGTGCCAGCAGTGAAGAGGGTATCAGGTGGACCCAGTACTTC
-	TRBV25-1	-	TRBJ2-7	CASSNLGGARVEQYF	TGTGCCAGCAGTAACCTTGGGGGGGCGAGGGTGGAGCAGTACTTC
-	TRBV5-1	-	TRBJ2-3	CASLVDSNTDTQYF	TGCGCCAGCCTAGTGGACAGCAACACAGATACGCAGTATTTT
-	TRBV27	-	TRBJ2-7	CASSLSLQRLAYEQYF	TGTGCCAGCAGTTTGAGTCTCCAGAGACTCGCCTACGAGCAGTACTTC
-	TRBV27	-	TRBJ2-5	CASSPSGGETQYF	TGTGCCAGCAGTCCTTCAGGGGGGGAGACCCAGTACTTC
-	TRBV28	TRBD1	TRBJ1-1	CASKRGQHAEAFF	TGTGCCAGCAAAAGGGGGCAACACGCTGAAGCTTTCTTT
once	TRBV5-1	-	TRBJ2-1	CASSSLQGNEQFF	TGCGCCAGCAGCTCACTACAGGGCAATGAGCAGTTCTTC
-	TRBV5-1	-	TRBJ1-1	CASSFGITEAFF	TGCGCCAGCAGTTTCGGGATCACTGAAGCTTTCTTT
-	TRBV6-1	-	TRBJ2-4	CASSRQPRDIQYF	TGTGCCAGCAGTAGACAGCCCCGAGACATTCAGTACTTC
-	TRBV10-3	-	TRBJ2-1	CAISGSNGDEQFF	TGTGCCATCAGTGGGTCCAACGGAGACGAGCAGTTCTTC
once	TRBV30	-	TRBJ2-6	CAWNRPVGAGANVLTF	TGTGCCTGGAACAGGCCCGTAGGAGCTGGGGCCAACGTCCTGACTTTC
-	TRBV10-3	TRBD2	TRBJ2-3	CAIRASSGYTDTQYF	TGTGCCATCAGGGCATCTAGCGGATACACAGATACGCAGTATTTT
-	TRBV5-1	-	TRBJ1-1	CASSLGVRSNTEAFF	TGCGCCAGCAGCTTAGGGGTCAGGTCGAACACTGAAGCTTTCTTT
-	TRBV6-6	-	TRBJ1-5	CASSYRPGRNQPQHF	TGTGCCAGCAGTTACCGTCCTGGGCGTAATCAGCCCCAGCATTTT
-	TRBV2	TRBD2	TRBJ2-1	CASIGLAASYNEQFF	TGTGCCAGTATCGGACTAGCGGCCTCCTACAATGAGCAGTTCTTC
-	TRBV10-3	-	TRBJ2-7	CAISPTGSYEQYF	TGTGCCATCAGTCCAACAGGGTCCTACGAGCAGTACTTC
-	TRBV6-5	-	TRBJ1-1	CASSRRRAMNTEAFF	TGTGCCAGCAGCCGACGCAGGGCCATGAACACTGAAGCTTTCTTT